The present entry profiles one TCR beta chain with its context. Its antigen remains unidentified. Per-base qualities were not stored, and no clone one base away is much larger. The entry originates in a study of blood T cell repertoires in COVID-19 (dated by TCRdb to the early 2020s). As for the study more broadly: Collaborator samples came from the United States, Italy and Spain and covered acute and convalescent phases of COVID-19. Where available, HLA class I and class II types were taken from metadata supplied by the sample provider and were not determined by assay-based typing. The sample metadata nearly always contained a de-identified subject ID, COVID-19 status, age in years and sex. Samples came from the ongoing ImmuneRACE study (first 160 participants) plus 1,254 subjects from 6 global collaborators. The dataset comprised deeply sampled blood TCRbeta repertoires from subjects exposed to, actively infected with, or recovered from COVID-19. The repertoires were released in a freely available public database intended as a resource for research on the immune response to SARS-CoV-2. The prospective study material was composed of cDNA or gDNA derived from T cells, B-cell-depleted T cells, or PBMCs. Results the study describes overall, beyond this receptor: Clinical and demographic metadata were provided uncurated, with the amount varying by source and participant.

TCRbeta CDR3 regions were amplified from genomic DNA using the immunoSEQ Assay, a bias-controlled multiplex PCR. On the study's bioinformatics: The number of nucleated cells in each sample was estimated by amplification of reference gene primers within the assay. To quantify the absolute abundance of each unique TCRbeta CDR3 rearrangement, sequence reads were collapsed and filtered. For each sample, productive Simpson clonality was calculated as the square root of Simpson's diversity index across productive rearrangements. TCRdb holds this immuneACCESS table with in-frame rearrangements only. Some clones are missing; in checked studies, unresolved V genes explain under half, and the rest has no known cause. That table gives V, J and clone size, and the DNA gave D and trimming. The sample records 80,000 to 95,000 clones, approximately 83% of which are singletons. Roughly 32% of the sample lies in the top ten.

The CDR3 has 15 amino acids, counting the end cysteine and phenylalanine. The read is trimmed to its CDR3 DNA, 45 bases read in frame from base 1. For CDR1 and CDR2, the germline V gene lists SGHRS and YFSETQ. V has 4 bases trimmed and J has 5 bases trimmed; junction bases matching no gene number 6. Collaborating institutions collected whole blood in K2EDTA tubes following their own protocols. For TCRbeta analysis, collaborators shipped samples in one of three forms: frozen whole blood, isolated PBMCs, or DNA extracted from either of those sample types. The receptor comes from a woman of 80 years or more with active or convalescent COVID-19. The chain was built from TRBV5-1 and TRBJ1-2; TRBD1 aligns with 12 central bases. The material sequenced was peripheral blood. The CDR3 is CASSEGQGAQYGYTF. The bases read TGCGCCAGCAGCGAGGGACAGGGGGCCCAATATGGCTACACCTTC.